These 24 T cell receptor beta chains came from one sample sequenced in a study of cytomegalovirus exposure and HLA in healthy donors. PCR was performed using 60 Vbeta and 13 Jbeta primers. Using immunoSEQ multiplex PCR, the repertoire was profiled, and TCRdb retains in-frame clones only, with some absent. The sample consists of roughly 150,000 clones, 60% to 80% of them appearing once. The sequenced sample consisted of PBMCs. The receptor source for this set is a man aged 25-45 years in good health and CMV-seronegative.

In this sample, this clone turned up once. The chain combines TRBV27 with TRBJ2-6; D possibly corresponds to TRBD2 (7 bases). This CDR3 is 16 amino acids long. V lost 2 bases to trimming and J lost 2 bases, with 10 bases between them. CDR1 and CDR2 from the germline V gene are MNHEY and SMNVEV (reference sequence). The CDR3 spells CASSLEGGTGANVLTF. The CDR3, as DNA: TGTGCCAGCAGTTTAGAGGGGGGGACTGGGGCCAACGTCCTGACTTTC.

A few counts support this clone. The chain uses TRBV7-6 and TRBJ1-1, with TRBD1 matching over 7 bases. Germline V gives CDR1 SGHVS, CDR2 FNYEAQ. With 4 bases clipped from V and 4 bases from J, the junction kept 6 bases outside the gene matches. The CDR3 is 14 amino acids. The CDR3 DNA sequence: TGTGCCAGCAGCTCGACAGGGAGGTTCACTGAAGCTTTCTTT. Its protein product is CASSSTGRFTEAFF.

The chain couples TRBV6-5 to TRBJ1-5; D remains unclear. V lost 6 bases to trimming and J lost 4 bases, with 10 bases between them. The CDR3 sequence is 13 residues long. Germline values: CDR1 MNHEY, CDR2 SVGAGI. CDR3 amino acids: CASSGGQNQPQHF. CDR3 nucleotide sequence: TGTGCCAGCAGCGGTGGGCAGAATCAGCCCCAGCATTTT.

The chain uses TRBV5-1 and TRBJ1-1; tentative D call: TRBD1 (6 bases). CDR1 and CDR2 (germline): SGHRS, YFSETQ. The CDR3 covers 14 residues. Trimming left V 4 bases short and J 5 bases short, with 15 bases between. The CDR3 sequence: CASSPFGQWTEAFF. The CDR3, as DNA: TGCGCCAGCAGCCCGTTTGGACAGTGGACTGAAGCTTTCTTT.

The V and J genes are TRBV10-3 and TRBJ1-1; D call uncertain. Germline V lookup: CDR1 ENHRY, CDR2 SYGVKD. The CDR3 runs 12 residues. V lost 3 bases, J lost 5 bases, and 7 bases lay in between. The CDR3 spells CAISDRLTEAFF. DNA of the CDR3: TGTGCCATCAGTGACAGATTGACTGAAGCTTTCTTT.

This rearrangement joins TRBV27 to TRBJ2-7; 8 nucleotides align to TRBD1. Germline CDR1 MNHEY, CDR2 SMNVEV (reference sequence). Trimming removed 4 bases from V and 4 bases from J; junction bases left unmatched: 6. The CDR3 sequence is 14 residues long. As DNA, the CDR3 is TGTGCCAGCAGTTCCTCAGGGGGCGGGTACGAGCAGTACTTC. Its translation is CASSSSGGGYEQYF.

The table lists this clone with a count of one. The chain joins TRBV7-9 to TRBJ2-1; D not resolved. This CDR3 has 16 residues. Trimming left V 4 bases short and J 4 bases short, with 17 bases between. Germline loops: CDR1 SEHNR, CDR2 FQNEAQ (reference sequence). CDR3 sequence: CASSSSGGRVYNEQFF. The CDR3 DNA follows: TGTGCCAGCAGCTCCTCCGGCGGCCGGGTTTACAATGAGCAGTTCTTC.

The chain recombines TRBV19 with TRBJ2-1; D is ambiguous. The germline V and J ends were trimmed by 7 bases and 6 bases, with 13 bases remaining between them. This CDR3 is 13 amino acids long. Germline values: CDR1 LNHDA, CDR2 SQIVND (reference sequence). CDR3 amino acids: CASKGGWFNEQFF. CDR3 bases: TGTGCCAGTAAAGGCGGATGGTTCAATGAGCAGTTCTTC.

This sequence joins TRBV27 and TRBJ1-2, with D unresolved. V was pared by 8 bases and J by 4 bases, with 14 bases between. The CDR3 covers 13 residues. Germline V gene lookup returns CDR1 MNHEY and CDR2 SMNVEV (reference sequence). CDR3 residues: CASSQTSGYGYTF. As DNA, the CDR3 is TGTGCCAGCTCCCAAACCTCAGGCTATGGCTACACCTTC.

V and J are TRBV7-9 and TRBJ1-2; D is perhaps TRBD1 (5 bases). Trimming took 1 base from V and 7 from J, leaving 13 bases between them. The CDR3 sequence is 14 residues long. Germline V gene lookup returns CDR1 SEHNR and CDR2 FQNEAQ (reference sequence). The CDR3 DNA follows: TGTGCCAGCAGCTTAGGGCCGGGGGAGGGTGGCTACACCTTC. Protein: CASSLGPGEGGYTF.

The chain recombines TRBV6-1 with TRBJ2-5, with D perhaps TRBD2 (7 bases). The CDR3 covers 14 residues. The V gene's germline CDR1 is MNHNS and CDR2 SASEGT. The V end lost 4 bases, the J end lost 9 bases, and 18 bases lay between the germline ends. The CDR3 loop reads CASSANPRGGAQYF. CDR3 nucleotides: TGTGCCAGCAGTGCAAATCCTAGGGGGGGGGCCCAGTACTTC.

The chain has TRBV7-9 and TRBJ1-2; tentatively, D is TRBD1 (6 bases). In germline, CDR1 is SEHNR, CDR2 FQNEAQ (reference sequence). This CDR3 spans 14 amino acids. The ends were cut back, 5 bases at V and 4 bases at J, with 14 bases in the middle. DNA for the CDR3: TGTGCCAGCAGCGACGGACAGACACTCTATGGCTACACCTTC. Its protein is CASSDGQTLYGYTF. Combining the CDR3 with reference TRBV7-9 and TRBJ1-2 gives the whole variable domain DTGVSQNPRHKITKRGQNVTFRCDPISEHNRLYWYRQTLGQGPEFLTYFQNEAQLEKSRLLSDRFSAERPKGSFSTLEIQRTEQGDSAMYLCASSDGQTLYGYTFGSGTRLTVV.

The chain is built from TRBV6-1 and TRBJ1-2, with 7 bases matching TRBD1. This CDR3 is built from 13 residues. J gave up 4 bases and V 10 bases, and 9 bases lay outside the gene matches. Germline CDR1 reads MNHNS; CDR2 reads SASEGT. CDR3 coding DNA: TGTGCCACCATAGCGACAGGGACCTATGGCTACACCTTC. The encoded protein is CATIATGTYGYTF.

The J gene is TRBJ2-7, the V gene TRBV5-6; 9 nucleotides match TRBD1. In germline, CDR1 is SGHDT, CDR2 YYEEEE. The CDR3 is made up of 12 amino acids. Trimming cost V 4 bases and J 6 bases; bases outside gene matches: 2. The chain's CDR3 is CASSRTGAEQYF. The DNA of the CDR3 is TGTGCCAGCAGCCGGACAGGGGCCGAGCAGTACTTC. Based on the CDR3 plus reference TRBV5-6 and TRBJ2-7, the full variable domain is DAGVTQSPTHLIKTRGQQVTLRCSPKSGHDTVSWYQQALGQGPQFIFQYYEEEERQRGNFPDRFSGHQFPNYSSELNVNALLLGDSALYLCASSRTGAEQYFGPGTRLTVT.

The chain combines TRBV5-1 with TRBJ2-5, with TRBD2 matching 7 bases. Germline V gene lookup returns CDR1 SGHRS and CDR2 YFSETQ. V lost 3 bases and J lost 1; bases outside the gene matches: 6. CDR3 length equals 15 residues. CDR3 bases: TGCGCCAGCAGCTCCATCACTAGCGTCCAAGAGACCCAGTACTTC. Translating it yields CASSSITSVQETQYF.

V is TRBV6-4 and J is TRBJ2-3, with 10 bases matching TRBD1. With 0 bases clipped from V and 4 bases from J, the junction kept 1 base outside the gene matches. From germline, CDR1 is MRHNA and CDR2 SNTAGT. The CDR3 has 15 residues. CDR3 nucleotides: TGTGCCAGCAGTGACTCGACAGGGGGCGCAGATACGCAGTATTTT. Its protein product is CASSDSTGGADTQYF.

This clone was seen a single time. The chain has TRBV5-5 and TRBJ2-7, with 10 bases lining up with TRBD2. This CDR3 is built from 16 residues. Germline CDR1 and CDR2: SGHKS and YYEKEE (reference sequence). The J segment lost 4 bases and the V segment lost 2 bases, leaving 9 bases of the junction unmatched. The CDR3 nucleotides are TGTGCCAGCAGCTTACGGACAGGACTAGCGGCATACGAGCAGTACTTC. Its translation is CASSLRTGLAAYEQYF.

The V call is TRBV5-1, the J call TRBJ1-4; possible D gene TRBD1, 5 bases. V was clipped by 0 bases and J by 0 bases, with 6 bases between them. The CDR3 consists of 15 residues. Germline CDR1 is SGHRS and CDR2 is YFSETQ. CDR3 loop: CASSLATATNEKLFF. In DNA, the CDR3 is TGCGCCAGCAGCTTGGCGACAGCAACTAATGAAAAACTGTTTTTT.

The DNA of the CDR3 is TGTGCCAGCAGTAATCTAGCGGAAAACAATGAGCAGTTCTTC. This gives the protein CASSNLAENNEQFF. This chain joins TRBV6-5 and TRBJ2-1; 7 nucleotides match TRBD2. Germline trimming cut 5 bases from V and 5 bases from J; bases unmatched to any gene: 6. Germline V gives CDR1 MNHEY, CDR2 SVGAGI. This CDR3 has 14 residues.

The gene calls are TRBV28 and TRBJ2-6; maybe TRBD2 (5 bases). The CDR3 sequence is 15 residues long. Germline lookup yields CDR1 MDHEN and CDR2 SYDVKM. Trimming took 3 bases from V and 1 from J, leaving 7 bases between them. CDR3 DNA: TGTGCCAGCAGTTTGAGGGTTTCTGGGGCCAACGTCCTGACTTTC. Translation: CASSLRVSGANVLTF.

The CDR3 reads CASGSYSNQPQHF. The CDR3 nucleotides read TGTGCTAGTGGTTCCTATAGCAATCAGCCCCAGCATTTT. The chain couples TRBV12-5 to TRBJ1-5, with D unresolved. The germline V gene has CDR1 LGHNT and CDR2 FRNRAP. The CDR3 contains 13 residues. With 4 bases removed from V and 0 bases from J, the gap between germline ends came to 4 bases.

The chain links TRBV5-1 to TRBJ2-7, with D possibly being TRBD2 (6 bases). The CDR3 is 15 amino acids. Looked up from germline, CDR1 is SGHRS and CDR2 is YFSETQ. The germline V and J ends were trimmed by 4 bases and 2 bases, with 16 bases remaining between them. The DNA of the CDR3 is TGCGCCAGCAGCCCCGCCCCTAGCGTTCCCTACGAGCAGTACTTC. Translating gives CASSPAPSVPYEQYF.

This sequence joins TRBV30 and TRBJ1-5, with TRBD1 matching 10 bases. Trimming at V came to 0 bases and at J to 7 bases, leaving 6 bases not matched to a gene. The CDR3 sequence is 15 residues long. In germline, CDR1 is GTSNPN, CDR2 SVGIG (reference sequence). In DNA, the CDR3 is TGTGCCTGGAGTGTAGGGGCGACAGGGGGCCAGCCCCAGCATTTT. Translation gives CAWSVGATGGQPQHF.

This chain links TRBV5-4 with TRBJ2-1, with D maybe TRBD2 (5 bases). The CDR3 consists of 15 residues. The germline V gene has CDR1 SGHNT and CDR2 YYREEE (reference sequence). Trimming stripped 3 bases from V and 0 bases from J, with 10 bases between. The CDR3 is CASSSDSSSYNEQFF. CDR3 DNA sequence: TGTGCCAGCAGCTCGGACTCTAGCTCCTACAATGAGCAGTTCTTC.